This TCR beta chain emerged from a study of beta chain features in type 1 diabetes. Expressed TCRB transcripts were sequenced, since all the RNA that had been isolated was reverse transcribed. TCRdb's table, derived via immunoSEQ multiplex PCR, lists solely in-frame clones and lacks some. Of 680,000 or so clones listed, 15% to 18% are singletons. Markers CD45RO/CCR7/CD25/CD127/CD95/CD27 served to sort CD4+ naive, central memory, regulatory and stem cell-like memory cells. The V end lost 3 bases, the J end lost 6 bases, and 5 bases lay between the germline ends. Germline V lookup: CDR1 MDHEN, CDR2 SYDVKM. The CDR3 is 11 amino acids. This clone was observed a handful of times.

The V call is TRBV28, the J call TRBJ1-2; D is unclear. The sample consisted of naive CD4+ T cells from blood. This TCR was sampled from a young man in good health. CDR3 in amino acids: CASSFWDGYTF. The CDR3 coding sequence is TGTGCCAGCAGTTTTTGGGATGGCTACACCTTC.